These 32 T cell receptor beta chains came from one sample sequenced in a study of blood T cell repertoires in COVID-19. The data were produced by immunoSEQ multiplex PCR, yet TCRdb's version contains in-frame clones alone and is incomplete. The sample consists of 300,000 to 400,000 clones, around 88% of them appearing once. Sequencing input: peripheral blood. These receptors came from a woman in her 30s with COVID-19, enrolled during active disease.

The V call is TRBV6-2 or TRBV6-3, the J call TRBJ2-4, with D maybe TRBD1 (5 bases). The V gene lost 5 bases and the J gene lost 0 bases, with 14 bases spanning the gap. The CDR3 is 16 amino acids. Germline values: CDR1 MNHEY, CDR2 SVGEGT. CDR3 sequence (DNA): TGTGCCAGCAGTCGCCAGGGCCTCCTAGCCAAAAACATTCAGTACTTC. Its protein is CASSRQGLLAKNIQYF.

The chain couples TRBV5-6 to TRBJ1-4; TRBD1 aligns across 9 bases. V was clipped by 0 bases and J by 11 bases; unmatched bases: 11. The CDR3 contains 16 residues. Germline V gene lookup returns CDR1 SGHDT and CDR2 YYEEEE. CDR3 nucleotide sequence: TGTGCCAGCAGCTTGGCCCCGGGACAGGGACCAATGAAACTGTTTTTT. Translation gives CASSLAPGQGPMKLFF.

A word on this clone: The junction departs from the called germline gene at one end, perhaps through a read error. This sequence joins TRBV18 and TRBJ1-4; D unclear. The CDR3 has 15 amino acids. CDR1 is KGHSH and CDR2 is LQKENI in the germline V gene. Here the CDR3 reads CASTPRVATNEKLFF. The DNA for the CDR3 is TGTGCCAGCACACCGAGGGTTGCAACTAATGAAAAACTGTTTTTT.

This chain joins TRBV9 and TRBJ1-1; D uncertain. Germline CDR1 is SGDLS and CDR2 is YYNGEE. The V end was cut by 0 bases, the J end by 1 base, with 7 bases between. The CDR3 runs 14 residues. The CDR3 protein is CASSVGGKNTEAFF. The CDR3 nucleotides read TGTGCCAGCAGCGTAGGAGGTAAGAACACTGAAGCTTTCTTT.

V and J are TRBV18 and TRBJ2-5; no definite D call. Germline assignment: CDR1 KGHSH and CDR2 LQKENI. The CDR3 contains 12 residues. Trimming shortened V by 2 bases and J by 4 bases, and 5 bases separated the two germline ends. CDR3: CASSPSGETQYF. As DNA, the CDR3 is TGTGCCAGCTCACCATCGGGAGAGACCCAGTACTTC.

V is TRBV5-1 and J is TRBJ1-2, with a weak D call TRBD1 (6 bases). The CDR3 contains 12 residues. The V and J ends lost 1 base and 8 bases respectively, with 9 bases between them. CDR1 and CDR2 (germline): SGHRS, YFSETQ. The CDR3: CASSLSGEGYTF. As DNA, the CDR3 is TGCGCCAGCAGCTTGTCAGGGGAAGGCTACACCTTC.

This chain links TRBV2 with TRBJ2-1, with 13 positions matching TRBD2. The CDR3 runs to 16 residues. The V segment lost 1 base and the J segment 4 bases; nucleotides outside the gene matches: 1. Germline values: CDR1 SNHLY, CDR2 FYNNEI. CDR3 sequence: CASSEGTSGGYNEQFF. The CDR3, as DNA: TGTGCCAGCAGTGAAGGGACTAGCGGGGGATACAATGAGCAGTTCTTC.

The CDR3 DNA sequence: TGTGCCAGCAGCTTATCCCTAGCGGGGAACGAGCAGTACTTC. Translation: CASSLSLAGNEQYF. The chain recombines TRBV13 with TRBJ2-7, with 9 bases lining up with TRBD2. This CDR3 contains 14 residues. CDR1 and CDR2 (germline): PRHDT, FYEKMQ (reference sequence). V lost 2 bases and J lost 5; bases outside the gene matches: 4.

The sample holds one count of this clone. The chain uses TRBV4-3 and TRBJ1-2; 7 nucleotides line up with TRBD1. Germline V lookup: CDR1 LGHNA, CDR2 YSLEER. The CDR3 length is 14 residues. With 0 bases clipped from V and 4 bases from J, the junction kept 2 bases outside the gene matches. CDR3 nucleotides: TGCGCCAGCAGCCAAGAGAACAGGGGCTATGGCTACACCTTC. It specifies CASSQENRGYGYTF.

The V and J genes are TRBV5-1 and TRBJ2-1; 10 nucleotides line up with TRBD2. CDR1 and CDR2 from the germline V gene are SGHRS and YFSETQ. This CDR3 contains 15 residues. V trimming: 2 bases; J trimming: 9 bases; junction bases outside the gene matches: 8. The CDR3 protein is CASSFLAGAWGEQFF. CDR3 coding DNA: TGCGCCAGCAGCTTTCTAGCGGGGGCCTGGGGTGAGCAGTTCTTC. The variable domain in full, with the rest retrieved from reference TRBV5-1 and TRBJ2-1, is KAGVTQTPRYLIKTRGQQVTLSCSPISGHRSVSWYQQTPGQGLQFLFEYFSETQRNKGNFPGRFSGRQFSNSRSEMNVSTLELGDSALYLCASSFLAGAWGEQFFGPGTRLTVL.

With regard to this clone: In the same sample, other DNA sequences code for this CDR3. CDR3 DNA sequence: TGTGCCAGCAGCGGGAGGCGGGACAGTGCCTACGAGCAGTACTTC. Amino acids: CASSGRRDSAYEQYF. V is TRBV7-9 and J is TRBJ2-7; perhaps TRBD1 as D (7 bases). The V gene's germline CDR1 is SEHNR and CDR2 FQNEAQ (reference sequence). Trimming removed 5 bases from V and 2 bases from J, with 16 bases in between. The CDR3 has 15 residues.

This chain joins TRBV29-1 and TRBJ2-7, with D possibly being TRBD2 (6 bases). Germline lookup yields CDR1 SQVTM and CDR2 ANQGSEA. The CDR3 spans 13 residues. V was pared by 1 base and J by 4 bases, with 11 bases between. CDR3 residues: CSVEGVGGYEQYF. The DNA for the CDR3 is TGCAGCGTTGAAGGAGTTGGGGGGTACGAGCAGTACTTC.

This clone was found once. The genes are TRBV7-8 and TRBJ1-5, with a weak D call TRBD1 (6 bases). The CDR3 extends over 15 amino acids. Germline CDR1 and CDR2: SGHVS and FQNEAQ. Between the trimmed V and J ends, which lost 3 bases and 6 bases, there was a span of 15 bases. The CDR3 loop reads CASSLGGRGTQPQHF. CDR3 sequence (DNA): TGTGCCAGCAGCTTGGGGGGGCGCGGGACTCAGCCCCAGCATTTT.

The V and J genes are TRBV5-4 and TRBJ2-5, with TRBD2 identical over 8 bases. V lost 3 bases and J lost 2; bases outside the gene matches: 3. The CDR3 covers 14 residues. Germline CDR1 reads SGHNT; CDR2 reads YYREEE (reference sequence). The CDR3 DNA reads as TGTGCCAGCAGCTCCGGGGGGGGTCAAGAGACCCAGTACTTC. Its translation is CASSSGGGQETQYF.

The chain combines TRBV7-2 with TRBJ2-7; D not certain. In germline, CDR1 is SGHTA, CDR2 FQGNSA. The CDR3 spans 13 residues. Trimming removed 5 bases at V and 7 bases at J, with 15 bases between. As DNA, the CDR3 is TGTGCCAGCAGCCCAGATCTAGGCCGGGAGCAGTACTTC. Its translation is CASSPDLGREQYF.

The chain couples TRBV6-5 to TRBJ1-2, with D unclear. The length of the CDR3 is 14 residues. Germline V lookup: CDR1 MNHEY, CDR2 SVGAGI. Trimming shortened V by 8 bases and J by 6 bases, and 19 bases separated the two germline ends. CDR3 DNA: TGTGCCAGCTCTCAGGCTGGTGGTTTGGATGGCTACACCTTC. Its protein is CASSQAGGLDGYTF.

The V gene is TRBV19, the J gene TRBJ1-1, with 7 bases matching TRBD1. The CDR3 extends over 13 amino acids. Germline V lookup: CDR1 LNHDA, CDR2 SQIVND (reference sequence). Trimming removed 7 bases from V and 6 bases from J; junction bases left unmatched: 8. The CDR3 sequence is CASNYRGGPEAFF. Written as DNA, the CDR3 is TGTGCCAGTAACTACAGGGGTGGGCCTGAAGCTTTCTTT.

This chain joins TRBV5-1 and TRBJ2-1; D call uncertain. CDR1 and CDR2 from the germline V gene are SGHRS and YFSETQ. CDR3 length equals 11 residues. Trimming shortened V by 7 bases and J by 9 bases, and 11 bases separated the two germline ends. The CDR3 region has the DNA TGCGCCAGCCGTCTATTGTTTGAGCAGTTCTTC. This codes for CASRLLFEQFF.

The V call is TRBV7-3, the J call TRBJ2-3; TRBD2 is a possible D gene (6 bases). This CDR3 spans 14 amino acids. Germline CDR1 SGHTA, CDR2 FQGTGA. V was cut by 3 bases and J by 4 bases, with 11 bases left in between. CDR3 bases: TGTGCCAGCAGCTTGGGACTCACCTCAGATACGCAGTATTTT. Translated: CASSLGLTSDTQYF.

This clone was seen once. This chain joins TRBV4-1 and TRBJ1-2; possibly TRBD1 for D (6 bases). This CDR3 comprises 17 residues. Germline CDR1 is MGHRA and CDR2 is YSYEKL. With 0 bases removed from V and 6 bases from J, the gap between germline ends came to 20 bases. The chain's CDR3 is CASSQDWAQGNKNGYTF. As DNA, the CDR3 is TGCGCCAGCAGCCAAGATTGGGCGCAGGGGAATAAAAATGGCTACACCTTC.

The chain uses TRBV2 and TRBJ1-3; the match to TRBD1 covers 7 bases. The V gene's germline CDR1 is SNHLY and CDR2 FYNNEI. The CDR3 has 14 residues. With 5 bases clipped from V and 0 bases from J, the junction kept 1 base outside the gene matches. The CDR3 protein is CASSRTGSGNTIYF. The CDR3 DNA follows: TGTGCCAGCAGTCGGACAGGCTCTGGAAACACCATATATTTT.

This clone was seen a handful of times. This chain uses TRBV27 with TRBJ1-6; 9 bases match TRBD1. V shed 5 bases, J shed 6 bases, and the junction held 2 bases outside the gene matches. The CDR3 runs 14 residues. Germline lookup yields CDR1 MNHEY and CDR2 SMNVEV (reference sequence). The CDR3 loop reads CASSRTGVNSPLHF. CDR3 nucleotide sequence: TGTGCCAGCAGTCGGACAGGGGTTAATTCACCCCTCCACTTT.

V usage is TRBV14 and J usage is TRBJ2-5; maybe TRBD2 (5 bases). The V end was cut by 4 bases, the J end by 5 bases, with 20 bases between. CDR1 is SGHDN and CDR2 is FVKESK in the germline V gene. The CDR3 has 16 amino acids. For the CDR3, the DNA is TGTGCCAGCAGCCCACTGGGAGACCTTTGGATCGAGACCCAGTACTTC. It translates to CASSPLGDLWIETQYF. Drawing the rest from reference TRBV14 and TRBJ2-5, the complete variable domain is EAGVTQFPSHSVIEKGQTVTLRCDPISGHDNLYWYRRVMGKEIKFLLHFVKESKQDESGMPNNRFLAERTGGTYSTLKVQPAELEDSGVYFCASSPLGDLWIETQYFGPGTRLLVL.

V is TRBV6-5 and J is TRBJ1-2; 11 nucleotides match TRBD1. V lost 3 bases, J lost 6 bases, and 6 bases stayed unmatched. The germline V gene encodes CDR1 MNHEY and CDR2 SVGAGI. The CDR3 has 15 amino acids. As DNA, the CDR3 is TGTGCCAGCAGTTATGGACAGGGGGCAGGCGATGGCTACACCTTC. Protein product: CASSYGQGAGDGYTF.

The V and J genes are TRBV2 and TRBJ2-1; the match to TRBD2 covers 8 bases. From germline, CDR1 is SNHLY and CDR2 FYNNEI. V dropped 4 bases and J dropped 6; count of bases not matched to a gene: 8. The CDR3 is 15 residues long. The CDR3 reads CASSGDGTSINEQFF. The CDR3 nucleotides read TGTGCCAGCAGTGGAGACGGGACTAGTATCAATGAGCAGTTCTTC.

This sequence joins TRBV7-9 and TRBJ2-7; the match to TRBD1 covers 8 bases. V was clipped by 4 bases and J by 6 bases; unmatched bases: 11. The CDR3 runs 15 residues. Germline assignment: CDR1 SEHNR and CDR2 FQNEAQ (reference sequence). CDR3 protein: CASSSRTGSYREQYF. For the CDR3, the DNA is TGTGCCAGCAGCTCAAGGACAGGGTCGTATCGCGAGCAGTACTTC. The whole variable domain, filled in from reference TRBV7-9 and TRBJ2-7, reads DTGVSQNPRHKITKRGQNVTFRCDPISEHNRLYWYRQTLGQGPEFLTYFQNEAQLEKSRLLSDRFSAERPKGSFSTLEIQRTEQGDSAMYLCASSSRTGSYREQYFGPGTRLTVT.

The CDR3: CAWSATGISNQPQHF. The CDR3 nucleotides are TGTGCCTGGAGCGCGACAGGAATTAGCAATCAGCCCCAGCATTTT. The chain links TRBV30 to TRBJ1-5; a weak D match, TRBD1 (6 bases). Germline lookup yields CDR1 GTSNPN and CDR2 SVGIG (reference sequence). V gave up 3 bases and J gave up 0 bases, with 12 bases separating them. This CDR3 has 15 residues.

This clone has only one observation. The genes are TRBV4-1 and TRBJ1-1; perhaps TRBD1 as D (5 bases). The CDR3 spans 13 residues. Germline V lookup: CDR1 MGHRA, CDR2 YSYEKL. V was trimmed by 0 bases and J by 6 bases, leaving 8 bases between them. The CDR3 nucleotides are TGCGCCAGCAGCCAAGATAGGGGCGCTGAAGCTTTCTTT. Residues: CASSQDRGAEAFF.

This chain links TRBV10-1 with TRBJ1-6; D is possibly TRBD1 (5 bases). Germline loops: CDR1 WNHNN, CDR2 SYGVQD (reference sequence). This CDR3 spans 13 amino acids. Trimming cost V 3 bases and J 10 bases, with 10 bases left between them. This CDR3 is CASSDRVDSPLHF. In DNA, the CDR3 is TGCGCCAGCAGTGACAGGGTGGACTCACCCCTCCACTTT.

The rearrangement uses TRBV12-3 or TRBV12-4 and TRBJ2-3; perhaps TRBD2 as D (5 bases). The V gene lost 2 bases and the J gene lost 3 bases, with 6 bases spanning the gap. CDR3 size: 13 residues. The CDR3 DNA follows: TGTGCCAGCAGTTTAACGGGAACAGATACGCAGTATTTT. Its protein is CASSLTGTDTQYF.

The chain is built from TRBV5-6 and TRBJ1-2, with 7 bases matching TRBD1. From germline, CDR1 is SGHDT and CDR2 YYEEEE. The V segment lost 4 bases and the J segment 7 bases; nucleotides outside the gene matches: 13. The CDR3 length is 15 residues. The CDR3 reads CASSLGTAPRGGYTF. The CDR3 bases are TGTGCCAGCAGCCTAGGGACAGCACCAAGGGGTGGCTACACCTTC.

Written as DNA, the CDR3 is TGTGCCAGCAGATTACAGGGTACGGGTGAGCAGTTCTTC. It is translated as CASRLQGTGEQFF. The genes are TRBV6-5 and TRBJ2-1; the D gene is possibly TRBD1 (6 bases). The CDR3 spans 13 residues. The V and J ends lost 6 bases and 9 bases respectively, with 15 bases between them. In germline, CDR1 is MNHEY, CDR2 SVGAGI.